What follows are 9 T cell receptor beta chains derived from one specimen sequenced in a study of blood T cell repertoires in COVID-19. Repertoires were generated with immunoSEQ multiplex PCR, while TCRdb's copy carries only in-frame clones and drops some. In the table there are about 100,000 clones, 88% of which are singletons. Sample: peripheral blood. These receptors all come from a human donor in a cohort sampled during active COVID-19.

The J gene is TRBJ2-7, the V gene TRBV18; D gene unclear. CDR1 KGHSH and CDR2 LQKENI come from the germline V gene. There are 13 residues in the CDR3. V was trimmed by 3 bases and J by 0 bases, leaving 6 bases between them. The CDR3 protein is CASSPQYSYEQYF. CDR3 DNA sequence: TGTGCCAGCTCACCCCAGTACTCCTACGAGCAGTACTTC.

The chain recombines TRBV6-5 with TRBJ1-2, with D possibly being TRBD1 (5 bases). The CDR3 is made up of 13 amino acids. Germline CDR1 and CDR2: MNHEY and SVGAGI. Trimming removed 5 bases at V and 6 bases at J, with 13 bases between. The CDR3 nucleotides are TGTGCCAGCAGTCCCTATGGGGGGAATGGCTACACCTTC. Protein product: CASSPYGGNGYTF.

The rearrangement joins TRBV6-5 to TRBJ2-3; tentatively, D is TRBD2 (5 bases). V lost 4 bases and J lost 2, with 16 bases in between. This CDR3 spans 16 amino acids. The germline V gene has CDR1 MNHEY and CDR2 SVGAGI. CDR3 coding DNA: TGTGCCAGCAGTTCCCTGTCGGGAATGCACACAGATACGCAGTATTTT. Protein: CASSSLSGMHTDTQYF.

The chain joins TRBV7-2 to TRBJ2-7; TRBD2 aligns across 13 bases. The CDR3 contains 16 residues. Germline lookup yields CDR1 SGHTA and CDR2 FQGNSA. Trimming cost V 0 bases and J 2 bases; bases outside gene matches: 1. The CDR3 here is CASSLAGTSGTYEQYF. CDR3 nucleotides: TGTGCCAGCAGCTTAGCGGGGACTAGCGGGACCTACGAGCAGTACTTC.

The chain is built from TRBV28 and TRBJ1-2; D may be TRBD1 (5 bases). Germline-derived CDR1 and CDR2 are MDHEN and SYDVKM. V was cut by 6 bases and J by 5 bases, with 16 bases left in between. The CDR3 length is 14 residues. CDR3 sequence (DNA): TGTGCCAGCAGCCTGTCTCAGGGAGGATATGGCTACACCTTC. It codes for CASSLSQGGYGYTF.

This CDR3 is CALSRGRGEQYF. The CDR3 DNA reads TGTGCCTTAAGCCGGGGTCGAGGCGAGCAGTACTTC. The V gene is TRBV30, the J gene TRBJ2-7, with a tentative D call TRBD2 (5 bases). Looked up from germline, CDR1 is GTSNPN and CDR2 is SVGIG (reference sequence). V was clipped by 7 bases and J by 6 bases, with 16 bases between them. This CDR3 is 12 amino acids long.

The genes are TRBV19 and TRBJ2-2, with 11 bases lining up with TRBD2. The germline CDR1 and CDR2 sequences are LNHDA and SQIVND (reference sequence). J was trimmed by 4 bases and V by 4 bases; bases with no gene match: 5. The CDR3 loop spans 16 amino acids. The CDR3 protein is CASSTTSGSVTGELFF. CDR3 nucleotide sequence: TGTGCCAGTAGTACCACTAGCGGGAGTGTCACCGGGGAGCTGTTTTTT.

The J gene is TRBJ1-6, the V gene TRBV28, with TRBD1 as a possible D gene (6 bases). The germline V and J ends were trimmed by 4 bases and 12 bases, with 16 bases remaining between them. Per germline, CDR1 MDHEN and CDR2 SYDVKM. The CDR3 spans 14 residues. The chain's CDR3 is CASSSLTGTIPLHF. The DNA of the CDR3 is TGTGCCAGCAGTTCACTAACAGGGACTATACCCCTCCACTTT.

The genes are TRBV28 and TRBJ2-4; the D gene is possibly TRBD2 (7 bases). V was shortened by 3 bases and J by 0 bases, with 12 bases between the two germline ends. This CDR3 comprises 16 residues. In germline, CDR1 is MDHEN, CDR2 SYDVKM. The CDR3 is CASSLAGAVAKNIQYF. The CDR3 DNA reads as TGTGCCAGCAGTTTGGCGGGGGCCGTAGCCAAAAACATTCAGTACTTC.